This TCR beta chain was observed in a study of blood T cell repertoires in COVID-19. Clones were read by immunoSEQ multiplex PCR, and TCRdb kept only the in-frame ones, dropping some. Of around 120,000 clones in the sample, about 85% are singletons; the top ten hold roughly 1.8%. Germline V gene data show CDR1 as LGHDT and CDR2 as YNNKEL (reference sequence). V was clipped by 6 bases and J by 0 bases, with 18 bases between them. The CDR3 has 17 residues. Sequenced: peripheral blood. This chain joins TRBV3-1 (or the pseudogene TRBV3-2) and TRBJ1-3, with D perhaps matching TRBD1 (6 bases). This clonotype was sampled from a man aged 70-80 years with acute or convalescent COVID-19. The CDR3 loop reads CASRSHGQRISGNTIYF. In DNA, the CDR3 is TGTGCCAGCAGATCCCACGGACAGCGGATCTCTGGAAACACCATATATTTT.